A single sample is the source of the 5 T cell receptor beta chains below, sequenced in a study of neurological immune-mediated disorders. From the 5' RACE reads, TCRdb called clonotypes with MiXCR, one entry per CDR3 protein. The data show just over 30,000 distinct CDR3 sequences, around 4% seen once. Sequences were obtained from CD4+ T cells from blood. Receptors were obtained from a woman in her thirties or forties in good health.

This clonotype was counted at least ten times. The V gene is TRBV5-4, the J gene TRBJ2-7; D is possibly TRBD2 (6 bases). The germline V gene has CDR1 SGHNT and CDR2 YYREEE (reference sequence). The V and J ends lost 4 bases and 4 bases respectively, with 12 bases between them. The CDR3 is 13 residues long. The CDR3 nucleotides are TGTGCCAGCAGCATTGATGGGGGGTACGAGCAGTACTTC. It codes for CASSIDGGYEQYF.

This clonotype was counted at least ten times. The chain couples TRBV27 to TRBJ2-3; D not resolved. Per germline, CDR1 MNHEY and CDR2 SMNVEV (reference sequence). The CDR3 is made up of 12 amino acids. The V gene lost 5 bases and the J gene lost 6 bases, with 9 bases spanning the gap. The CDR3 DNA is TGTGCCAGCAGTCAGAATCGGGATACGCAGTATTTT. Encoded protein: CASSQNRDTQYF.

Ten or more counts support this clonotype. This chain uses TRBV19 with TRBJ1-1; unclear D gene. CDR3 size: 13 residues. From germline, CDR1 is LNHDA and CDR2 SQIVND (reference sequence). Trimming pared 3 bases from V and 0 bases from J, leaving 5 bases between. The CDR3 sequence is CASSIRMNTEAFF. The CDR3 DNA sequence: TGTGCCAGTAGTATCCGTATGAACACTGAAGCTTTCTTT.

This clonotype was seen at least ten times. The chain uses TRBV12-3 or TRBV12-4 and TRBJ1-5; possibly TRBD1 for D (6 bases). The V and J ends lost 1 base and 4 bases respectively, with 11 bases between them. The CDR3 runs 15 residues. This CDR3 reads CASSLGGGGNQPQHF. For the CDR3, the DNA is TGTGCCAGCAGTTTAGGGGGAGGGGGTAATCAGCCCCAGCATTTT.

This clonotype was picked up many times. V usage is TRBV6-5 and J usage is TRBJ2-7, with 10 nucleotides matching TRBD1. J lost 3 bases, V lost 11 bases, and 4 bases had no gene match. Germline assignment: CDR1 MNHEY and CDR2 SVGAGI. There are 12 residues in the CDR3. The CDR3 DNA is TGTGCCGCTGGGACAGGGGACTACGAGCAGTACTTC. Encoded protein: CAAGTGDYEQYF.